This TCR beta chain was observed in a study of blood T cells in healthy people across ages. General study results and limits: For the donors, CMV status was unknown and possibly confounded expanded clonotype changes.

As for this clonotype: Its cognate antigen is unknown.

The CDR3 spans 16 residues. V was clipped by 4 bases and J by 0 bases, with 16 bases between them. Germline V gene sequence: CDR1 ENHRY, CDR2 SYGVKD. Donors were healthy Caucasian individuals from Russia aged about 6 to 95. Primers used in a second PCR of about 7 to 12 cycles were a sample-barcoded 5' primer and a J-beta primer mix. Using its own MiXCR run on the 5' RACE reads, TCRdb lists one record per CDR3 protein. The sample contains approximately 800,000 distinct CDR3 sequences, 56% of which appear only once. Input material: blood. V and J are TRBV10-3 and TRBJ2-7; D possibly matches TRBD1 or TRBD2 (6 bases each). The TCR was taken from a man aged 40-55 years in good health. As DNA, the CDR3 is TGTGCCATCAGTGGGGGGGCCCTAAGGAGCTCCTACGAGCAGTACTTC. Translating it yields CAISGGALRSSYEQYF.